Presented here are 4 T cell receptor beta chains from one specimen sequenced in a study of Graves' ophthalmopathy and Graves' hyperthyroidism. RNA transcripts were the source from which TCR beta CDR3 regions were amplified. HTBI primers were used in a first-round RT-PCR, which preceded a second-round multiplex PCR. TCRdb called the multiplex PCR reads again in MiXCR, with one record for every CDR3 protein. The sample has 150,000 to 200,000 distinct CDR3 sequences, 35% to 50% seen once; the top ten hold approximately 9%. Material for sequencing was peripheral blood. All receptors come from a man aged 25 to 45 with Graves' ophthalmopathy.

This clonotype was seen ten or more times. The genes are TRBV4-2 and TRBJ1-2; D gene ambiguous. The V end was cut by 1 base, the J end by 6 bases, with 12 bases between. Germline assignment: CDR1 LGHNA and CDR2 YNFKEQ. The CDR3 extends over 14 amino acids. The CDR3 nucleotides are TGTGCCAGCAGCCAAGTAGGGCCACAAGATGGCTACACCTTC. It codes for CASSQVGPQDGYTF.

This clonotype was seen many times. This sequence joins TRBV6-5 and TRBJ1-5, with 11 bases identical to TRBD1. There are 14 residues in the CDR3. In germline, CDR1 is MNHEY, CDR2 SVGAGI. The junction had 4 bases not matched to a gene; V was cut back by 6 bases and J by 6 bases. As DNA, the CDR3 is TGTGCCAGCAGCCCCGGACAGGGGGCTCAGCCCCAGCATTTT. Its translation is CASSPGQGAQPQHF.

This sequence joins TRBV7-2 and TRBJ2-7; D tentatively fits TRBD1 or TRBD2 (6 bases each). V was clipped by 6 bases and J by 6 bases, with 18 bases between them. This CDR3 spans 14 amino acids. Germline assignment: CDR1 SGHTA and CDR2 FQGNSA. The chain's CDR3 is CASSYPRQEGEQYF. CDR3 sequence (DNA): TGTGCCAGCAGTTATCCCAGACAGGAGGGCGAGCAGTACTTC.

V is TRBV19 and J is TRBJ2-7; 10 bases are a match to TRBD2. Losses at the gene ends were 2 bases for V and 4 bases for J; bases not matched to a gene: 2. The CDR3 has 14 amino acids. The germline V gene has CDR1 LNHDA and CDR2 SQIVND (reference sequence). This CDR3 is CASSITSGTYEQYF. The CDR3 nucleotides are TGTGCCAGTAGTATAACTAGCGGGACTTACGAGCAGTACTTC. The complete variable domain, with remaining parts taken from reference TRBV19 and TRBJ2-7, reads DGGITQSPKYLFRKEGQNVTLSCEQNLNHDAMYWYRQDPGQGLRLIYYSQIVNDFQKGDIAEGYSVSREKKESFPLTVTSAQKNPTAFYLCASSITSGTYEQYFGPGTRLTVT.